This T cell receptor beta chain came from a study of blood T cell repertoires in COVID-19. As for the study in general: The United States, Italy and Spain supplied acute and convalescent COVID-19 samples.

From germline, CDR1 is LNHNV and CDR2 YYDKDF (reference sequence). V gave up 5 bases and J gave up 3 bases, with 20 bases separating them. This CDR3 region has 17 residues. The Seattle site enrolled patients during active infection and followed them longitudinally. How the authors handled the data: Estimates of nucleated cell counts were drawn from the amplification of reference gene primers. Sequencing used immunoSEQ multiplex PCR; TCRdb keeps in-frame clones, though not all of them. D and trimming were read from the DNA, whereas the V and J calls and clone size are those reported in that table. The profile covers 450,000 or so clones, with over 75% appearing a single time and under 2% taken by the ten largest.

The chain is built from TRBV15 and TRBJ1-3; the D gene is possibly TRBD1 (6 bases). Sequencing was performed on peripheral blood. The clonotype comes from a woman aged 40 to 49 with COVID-19, enrolled during active disease. CDR3 coding DNA: TGTGCCACCAGCCGGAGGTTGGGACAAGCGTATGGAAACACCATATATTTT. Amino acid sequence: CATSRRLGQAYGNTIYF.